A selection of T cell receptor beta chains follows, all from one sample in a study of shared clonotypes between healthy human individuals. Sequenced by immunoSEQ multiplex PCR; TCRdb stores in-frame clones only, minus some. The sample has about 1 million clones, 65% to 80% seen once. Sample: memory CD4+ T cells sorted from blood. These receptors were taken from a man aged 18 to 29 in good health. CDR3s include the opening cysteine and the closing phenylalanine or tryptophan. D genes are given only for firm matches. Part of the rows lack a size; the others show once, few, many or a class for expanded clones.

abundance	v_gene	j_gene	d_gene	CDR3nt	CDR3aa
few	TRBV30	TRBJ2-7	-	TGTGCCTGGAGACGGGGTTACGAGCAGTACTTC	CAWRRGYEQYF
-	TRBV28	TRBJ1-2	TRBD1	TGTGCCAGCAGTTTGACAGGGGAGCGCTATGGCTACACCTTC	CASSLTGERYGYTF
once	TRBV29-1	TRBJ2-7	TRBD1	TGCAGCGTTCGCAGGGGGCTAAACGAGCAGTACTTC	CSVRRGLNEQYF
-	TRBV18	TRBJ2-7	-	TGTGCCAGCTCACCACGAACGTCGGGGAACTACGAGCAGTACTTC	CASSPRTSGNYEQYF
-	TRBV9	TRBJ2-1	-	TGTGCCAGCAGCGTAGAACAAGGCCCTTACAATGAGCAGTTCTTC	CASSVEQGPYNEQFF
-	TRBV6-5	TRBJ1-6	-	TGTGCCAGCAGTCCTCGCGACGGTTCACCCCTCCACTTT	CASSPRDGSPLHF
-	TRBV7-8	TRBJ2-7	-	TGTGCCAGCAGCCTGGATGTCTCCTACGAGCAGTACTTC	CASSLDVSYEQYF
-	TRBV19	TRBJ1-4	TRBD1	TGTGCCAGTAGCTATAAAACCTCCGGGACAGTTAATGAAAAACTGTTTTTT	CASSYKTSGTVNEKLFF
-	TRBV27	TRBJ2-3	-	TGTGCCAGCAGTTTGGGTAAAACAGATACGCAGTATTTT	CASSLGKTDTQYF
-	TRBV11-3	TRBJ2-7	TRBD1	TGTGCCAGCAGCCCAACAGGGGGCTCCTACGAGCAGTACTTC	CASSPTGGSYEQYF
-	TRBV14	TRBJ1-2	-	TGTGCCAGCAGCCAATTGGGTCCATGGGGCTACACCTTC	CASSQLGPWGYTF
few	TRBV11-3	TRBJ2-5	TRBD2	TGTGCCAGCAGCTTAGATTCAGCGGGAGGCTCAGAGACCCAGTACTTC	CASSLDSAGGSETQYF
-	TRBV6-5	TRBJ1-5	TRBD1	TGTGCCAGCAGTCGCGGACAGGGAAATCAGCCCCAGCATTTT	CASSRGQGNQPQHF
-	TRBV7-6	TRBJ2-2	TRBD2	TGTGCCAGCAGCTTGGTGATGAAACTAGCGGGAGGGCCTAATTTTCCGGAGCTGTTTTTT	CASSLVMKLAGGPNFPELFF
-	TRBV7-2	TRBJ2-7	-	TGTGCCAGCAACCAGGGGATTGGCGAGCAGTACTTC	CASNQGIGEQYF
-	TRBV19	TRBJ1-2	-	TGTGCCACCGTAGGGACTGTGACGGCGGGTGGCTACACCTTC	CATVGTVTAGGYTF
-	TRBV28	TRBJ1-1	TRBD1	TGTGCCAGCAGCGCCCTAAGACCGGGACAGTCTACTGAAGCTTTCTTT	CASSALRPGQSTEAFF
-	TRBV5-1	TRBJ2-2	-	TGCGCCAGCAGCTTGAATCAGAACACCGGGGAGCTGTTTTTT	CASSLNQNTGELFF
-	TRBV19	TRBJ1-2	-	TGTGCCAGTAGTATGGACAGCCTGTTTGTCGATGGCTACACCTTC	CASSMDSLFVDGYTF
few	TRBV28	TRBJ1-5	-	TGTGCCAGCAGCCTCCTACCAGGGCCGGTTAATCAGCCCCAGCATTTT	CASSLLPGPVNQPQHF
few	TRBV29-1	TRBJ2-1	TRBD2	TGCAGCGTTGCCTTGGGTAGTACCGGGACTAGACCCCTCAATGAGCAGTTCTTC	CSVALGSTGTRPLNEQFF
-	TRBV11-3	TRBJ2-2	-	TGCGCCAGCAGCTCTTCTAGCAGATACCCCAACGGGGAGCTGTTTTTT	CASSSSSRYPNGELFF
-	TRBV5-8	TRBJ1-2	TRBD1	TGTGCCAGCAGCCCCCCGCCAGGGGGAACCACCTATGGCTACACCTTC	CASSPPPGGTTYGYTF
-	TRBV7-2	TRBJ2-5	-	TGTGCCAGCAGCTTACTACAGTTCCAAGAGACCCAGTACTTC	CASSLLQFQETQYF
-	TRBV2	TRBJ2-3	-	TGTGCCAGCAACACACACACAGATACGCAGTATTTT	CASNTHTDTQYF
-	TRBV7-9	TRBJ2-4	TRBD1	TGTGCCAGCAGCCCCCCCTTGGAACAGGGGGCCCACATTCAGTACTTC	CASSPPLEQGAHIQYF
-	TRBV18	TRBJ2-7	TRBD1	TGTGCCAGCTCACAGGCCGGGACAGCTTACGAGCAGTACTTC	CASSQAGTAYEQYF
-	TRBV6-1	TRBJ1-1	-	TGTGCCAGCAGTGAAGCGGGAGTGAACACTGAAGCTTTCTTT	CASSEAGVNTEAFF
-	TRBV13	TRBJ2-5	TRBD2	TGTGCCAGCAGCTCGGGACTAAGGGACCGAGAGACCCAGTACTTC	CASSSGLRDRETQYF
once	TRBV6-1	TRBJ2-2	-	TGTGCCAGCAGTGGGGCAGACTTGAACACCGGGGAGCTGTTTTTT	CASSGADLNTGELFF
-	TRBV9	TRBJ2-7	-	TGTGCCAGCAGCGTAGGTCAGCAAATATACCACGAGCAGTACTTC	CASSVGQQIYHEQYF
-	TRBV6-5	TRBJ1-1	-	TGTGCCAGCAGTTTATTATCTGGGGGGAAGAACACTGAAGCTTTCTTT	CASSLLSGGKNTEAFF
-	TRBV7-2	TRBJ2-1	TRBD2	TGTGCCAGCAGCAAGGGACTAGCGGTCAACAATGAGCAGTTCTTC	CASSKGLAVNNEQFF
many	TRBV28	TRBJ2-7	TRBD1	TGTGCCAGCAGACCAGGGACAGGGGGCGTTTACGAGCAGTACTTC	CASRPGTGGVYEQYF
-	TRBV5-1	TRBJ1-3	-	TGCGCCAGCAGCTACGGGTCGAGCTCTGGAAACACCATATATTTT	CASSYGSSSGNTIYF
-	TRBV15	TRBJ1-2	-	TGTGCCACCAGCAGAGATAGGACGGAGCATGGCTACACCTTC	CATSRDRTEHGYTF
-	TRBV5-1	TRBJ2-3	TRBD2	TGCGCCAGCAGCCCGGGACTAGCGGGAGGGCCTTTCTCAGATACGCAGTATTTT	CASSPGLAGGPFSDTQYF
once	TRBV30	TRBJ2-6	-	TGTGCCTGGAGTGTAATAGTCGCCAACGTCCTGACTTTC	CAWSVIVANVLTF
-	TRBV30	TRBJ1-6	-	TGTGCCTGGAGGATCCCAGGCTCCTATAATTCACCCCTCCACTTT	CAWRIPGSYNSPLHF
few	TRBV9	TRBJ2-1	TRBD1	TGTGCCAGCAGCCCATCGGGACAGGTGAGATACAATGAGCAGTTCTTC	CASSPSGQVRYNEQFF
-	TRBV6-6	TRBJ2-7	TRBD1	TGTGCCAGCAGTCTTACCGGGACAGGGGGTAGCGAGCAGTACTTC	CASSLTGTGGSEQYF
few	TRBV13	TRBJ2-1	TRBD1	TGTGCCAGCAGGGAGACAGGGGCGAGTGAGCAGTTCTTC	CASRETGASEQFF
-	TRBV25-1	TRBJ1-3	-	TGTGCCAGCGCCACAGGGACTGGAAACACCATATATTTT	CASATGTGNTIYF
-	TRBV5-1	TRBJ2-1	-	TGCGCCAGCAGCTTGGCCATTGGTTCCTACAATGAGCAGTTCTTC	CASSLAIGSYNEQFF
-	TRBV6-5	TRBJ1-5	-	TGTGCCAGCAGGGGAAGCAATCAGCCCCAGCATTTT	CASRGSNQPQHF
-	TRBV19	TRBJ1-1	-	TGTGCCAGTAGTATAGAAAGAGACGGAAGGAACACTGAAGCTTTCTTT	CASSIERDGRNTEAFF
-	TRBV6-6	TRBJ1-2	-	TGTGCCAGCAGCGACCCCATGGGGAACTATGGCTACACCTTC	CASSDPMGNYGYTF
-	TRBV19	TRBJ1-5	TRBD1	TGTGCCAGTAGTACCCGACAGGGAAGAAATCAGCCCCAGCATTTT	CASSTRQGRNQPQHF